The sequence of this T cell receptor (beta chain) was determined in a study of Ad26.COV2.S vaccination and SARS-CoV-2 variants. Treatment defined: around 19 received Ad26.COV2.S at low or high dose, single or two shots; about 5 received placebo; per-sample allocation not given. Day 63 after the first injection of vaccine or placebo was the sampling time. Study-level results: Breadth measured for non-spike TCRs was similar across vaccine and placebo recipients.

Note on this clone: Its antigen is unidentified.

The table came from immunoSEQ multiplex PCR; TCRdb's copy has only in-frame clones and leaves some out. The sample contains roughly 510,000 clones, 70% to 90% of which appear only once. This CDR3 contains 14 residues. Germline CDR1 is SGHAT and CDR2 is FQDESV (reference sequence). Unmatched junction bases numbered 1, after V lost 3 bases and J lost 3 bases. The chain couples TRBV11-1 to TRBJ2-5, with 10 positions matching TRBD2. The source material was peripheral blood, sampled in a trial of Ad26.COV2.S vaccine versus placebo. The clonotype was recovered from a person between 18 and 60 years old who received the Ad26.COV2.S COVID-19 vaccine or a placebo. Here the CDR3 DNA reads TGTGCCAGCAGCTTTGGACTAGCGGAAGAGACCCAGTACTTC. It translates to CASSFGLAEETQYF. The full variable domain, with the rest looked up from reference TRBV11-1 and TRBJ2-5, is EAEVAQSPRYKITEKSQAVAFWCDPISGHATLYWYRQILGQGPELLVQFQDESVVDDSQLPKDRFSAERLKGVDSTLKIQPAELGDSAMYLCASSFGLAEETQYFGPGTRLLVL.